The clone carrying this T cell receptor (beta chain) was counted a few times. No antigen is known for it. At one of its ends the junction is not consistent with the germline gene, which may arise from a read error. The data belong to a study of post-analysis software for immune sequencing data. The overall study: In terms of disease course, relapsing-remitting, secondary progressive and progressive-relapsing multiple sclerosis were included.

Findings and caveats of the study: The five TRBV segments detected at higher frequency in patients than in controls included TRBV5-6, TRBV5-1 and TRBV20-1. For normalized Chao1 diversity, multiple sclerosis patients scored significantly lower than controls did. Strong co-clustering by F measure was evident for samples that had been prepared in the same batch.

The germline V gene encodes CDR1 SSHAT and CDR2 FNYEAQ (reference sequence). The length of the CDR3 is 16 residues. Presence of unique molecular identifiers characterized the TCR beta cDNA libraries. Starting from about 0.98 to 11 million T cells, the study yielded 450,000 to 500,000 cDNA molecules. TCRdb re-analysed the PCR reads in MiXCR, keeping a single row per CDR3 protein. Of a few hundred thousand distinct CDR3 sequences detected, roughly 30% appear once; the ten largest clones hold around 15%. This TCR came from a girl aged 10-17 years with multiple sclerosis. The J gene is TRBJ2-3, the V gene TRBV7-7; 13 bases align to TRBD2. Sequencing was done on a sample of blood. CDR3 DNA: TGTGCTAGCAGCCAGGGACTAGCGGGGTCCACAGATACGCAGTATTTT. Protein: CASSQGLAGSTDTQYF.